The following is a T cell receptor beta chain sequence with its context. The table came from immunoSEQ multiplex PCR; TCRdb's copy has only in-frame clones and leaves some out. The top ten clones hold under 2% of a sample with over 55,000 clones, around 93% of them seen once. This specimen comes from a study of T cell changes during pregnancy in multiple sclerosis. The sequencing used peripheral blood, collected after pregnancy. This receptor was taken from a female donor with multiple sclerosis, enrolled in a pregnancy study.

The CDR3 reads CASSGRVSGELFF. DNA for the CDR3: TGTGCCAGTAGCGGGAGAGTATCCGGGGAGCTGTTTTTT. This chain links TRBV19 with TRBJ2-2; D is possibly TRBD2 (6 bases). Germline V gene lookup returns CDR1 LNHDA and CDR2 SQIVND (reference sequence). The CDR3 totals 13 residues. The V end was cut by 6 bases, the J end by 6 bases, with 11 bases between.